These 18 T cell receptor beta chains originate from one sample sequenced in a study of cytomegalovirus exposure and HLA in healthy donors. A multiplex PCR was run with 60 Vbeta primers and 13 Jbeta primers. Libraries were prepared by immunoSEQ multiplex PCR; TCRdb keeps only in-frame clonotypes and omits some of them. The sample records under 200,000 clones, roughly 84% being singletons. The sample consisted of PBMCs. The receptors here all came from a woman in her forties or fifties in good health and CMV-seropositive.

The genes are TRBV4-1 and TRBJ2-7, with TRBD2 matching 8 bases. The V gene end was trimmed by 1 base and the J gene end by 0 bases; junction bases not matched to a gene: 8. The CDR3 loop spans 17 amino acids. Germline loops: CDR1 MGHRA, CDR2 YSYEKL. The CDR3, as DNA: TGCGCCAGCAGCCAAGCCATTTTTGGGACTAGCTCCTACGAGCAGTACTTC. Its protein is CASSQAIFGTSSYEQYF.

Points on this clone: The junction and the germline gene differ at one end; a read error may be behind it. The chain recombines TRBV7-7 with TRBJ2-1, with 7 bases fitting TRBD1. This CDR3 is built from 14 residues. Germline values: CDR1 SSHAT, CDR2 FNYEAQ (reference sequence). The chain's CDR3 is CASSLGDRDNEQFF. CDR3 DNA sequence: TGTGCTAGCAGCTTGGGGGACAGAGACAATGAGCAGTTCTTC.

This chain joins TRBV2 and TRBJ2-7, with 9 bases that match TRBD1. The CDR3 is 13 amino acids. Germline loops: CDR1 SNHLY, CDR2 FYNNEI. After removal of 5 bases from V and 7 bases from J, the junction contained 6 bases not matched to a gene. CDR3 coding DNA: TGTGCCAGCAGTCGGGACAGGGATTTTGAGCAGTACTTC. Translating it yields CASSRDRDFEQYF.

The chain is built from TRBV11-2 and TRBJ1-3; D unclear. V lost 4 bases and J 4 bases, leaving 14 bases between the germline ends. CDR1 SGHAT and CDR2 FQNNGV come from the germline V gene. The CDR3 has 15 residues. CDR3: CASSSVRLPGNTIYF. The CDR3, as DNA: TGTGCCAGCAGCTCCGTCCGACTACCGGGAAACACCATATATTTT.

This sequence joins TRBV19 and TRBJ2-5; no reliable D call. This CDR3 is built from 13 residues. CDR1 LNHDA and CDR2 SQIVND come from the germline V gene (reference sequence). V dropped 7 bases and J dropped 0 bases, with 9 bases sitting between them. CDR3 loop: CASTSPYQETQYF. The CDR3 coding sequence is TGTGCCAGTACCTCCCCTTACCAAGAGACCCAGTACTTC.

V and J are TRBV29-1 and TRBJ2-3; TRBD2 aligns across 9 bases. This CDR3 has 14 residues. Looked up from germline, CDR1 is SQVTM and CDR2 is ANQGSEA. Losses at the gene ends were 3 bases for V and 7 bases for J; bases not matched to a gene: 8. The CDR3 here is CSVEAGGPRNTQYF. CDR3 sequence (DNA): TGCAGCGTTGAGGCGGGGGGGCCGAGAAATACGCAGTATTTT.

This clone was seen a handful of times. The chain employs TRBV6-5 and TRBJ1-6; possible D gene TRBD1, 5 bases. The CDR3 contains 16 residues. Germline assignment: CDR1 MNHEY and CDR2 SVGAGI. Deletions cut 0 bases from V and 14 bases from J, with 20 bases between. The CDR3 nucleotides are TGTGCCAGCAGTTACTCGACGGCGACACAGGTTTTCTCCCTCCACTTT. Amino acids: CASSYSTATQVFSLHF.

The chain joins TRBV5-1 to TRBJ1-1; 10 bases fit TRBD1. Trimming took 1 base from V and 4 from J; bases not matched to a gene: 1. Germline assignment: CDR1 SGHRS and CDR2 YFSETQ. This CDR3 comprises 14 residues. CDR3 sequence: CASSLWTGGTEAFF. Written as DNA, the CDR3 is TGCGCCAGCAGCTTGTGGACAGGGGGCACTGAAGCTTTCTTT.

V gene TRBV7-3 combines with J gene TRBJ2-1, with D tentatively TRBD2 (7 bases). The V end lost 8 bases, the J end lost 9 bases, and 20 bases lay between the germline ends. The CDR3 is 14 amino acids. The germline V gene has CDR1 SGHTA and CDR2 FQGTGA. The CDR3 bases are TGTGCCAGCTCCCCTAGGGGGGGAGGCTCTGAGCAGTTCTTC. This gives the protein CASSPRGGGSEQFF.

The chain joins TRBV2 to TRBJ1-2; unclear D gene. The CDR3 is 16 residues long. The V end was cut by 4 bases, the J end by 0 bases, with 15 bases between. Germline-derived CDR1 and CDR2 are SNHLY and FYNNEI. The CDR3 region is CASSGVTSGTNYGYTF. The CDR3 region has the DNA TGTGCCAGCAGTGGCGTGACTTCGGGGACTAACTATGGCTACACCTTC.

V and J are TRBV28 and TRBJ1-4, with D possibly being TRBD1 (5 bases). The CDR3 loop spans 14 amino acids. Trimming took 6 bases from V and 3 from J, leaving 11 bases between them. Germline assignment: CDR1 MDHEN and CDR2 SYDVKM. CDR3 residues: CASRRGGSNEKLFF. In DNA, the CDR3 is TGTGCCAGCAGGAGGGGAGGATCTAATGAAAAACTGTTTTTT.

The genes are TRBV19 and TRBJ2-4, with 10 bases aligning to TRBD1. Trimming at V came to 9 bases and at J to 9 bases, leaving 8 bases not matched to a gene. Germline values: CDR1 LNHDA, CDR2 SQIVND (reference sequence). CDR3 size: 13 residues. CDR3 DNA: TGTGCCAGCGAGGACAGGGGGTTCGGCATTCAGTACTTC. It translates to CASEDRGFGIQYF.

This sequence joins TRBV6-5 and TRBJ1-4; 7 bases align to TRBD1. CDR3 length: 15 residues. V shed 6 bases, J shed 8 bases, and the junction held 12 bases outside the gene matches. The V gene's germline CDR1 is MNHEY and CDR2 SVGAGI. In DNA, the CDR3 is TGTGCCAGCAGCCCAAGACAGGGAGGAATCGAAAAACTGTTTTTT. Encoded protein: CASSPRQGGIEKLFF.

Details on this clone: The junction shows a germline mismatch at one end, possibly a read error. The J gene is TRBJ2-1, the V gene TRBV29-1; 7 nucleotides line up with TRBD1. The CDR3 length is 15 residues. Germline CDR1 and CDR2: SQVTM and ANQGSEA. The CDR3 sequence: CSVAHKGGSHNEQFF. The CDR3 DNA reads TGCAGCGTTGCGCATAAAGGGGGCTCCCACAATGAGCAGTTCTTC.

Here the CDR3 reads CASSFPGTGGAVNEKLFF. The CDR3, as DNA: TGTGCCAGCAGTTTTCCCGGGACAGGGGGCGCGGTTAATGAAAAACTGTTTTTT. V is TRBV28 and J is TRBJ1-4; 12 nucleotides match TRBD1. The CDR3 is 18 amino acids. Looked up from germline, CDR1 is MDHEN and CDR2 is SYDVKM. V shed 3 bases, J shed 4 bases, and the junction held 9 bases outside the gene matches.

The chain uses TRBV2 and TRBJ1-1, with TRBD1 as a possible D gene (5 bases). CDR3 length: 12 amino acids. CDR1 SNHLY and CDR2 FYNNEI come from the germline V gene. V was pared by 1 base and J by 8 bases, with 8 bases between. CDR3 bases: TGTGCCAGCAGTGAAGGGGGCAGGGAAGCTTTCTTT. Translating it yields CASSEGGREAFF.

The chain combines TRBV7-3 with TRBJ1-2; D uncertain. V dropped 4 bases and J dropped 7 bases, with 10 bases sitting between them. Germline loops: CDR1 SGHTA, CDR2 FQGTGA. This CDR3 is built from 12 residues. The DNA of the CDR3 is TGTGCCAGCAGCTCCGGGTCCGGTGGCTACACCTTC. Protein product: CASSSGSGGYTF.

The J gene is TRBJ1-5, the V gene TRBV16, with D tentatively TRBD1 (6 bases). The CDR3 contains 15 residues. V was cut by 4 bases and J by 5 bases, with 15 bases left in between. Germline lookup yields CDR1 KGHSY and CDR2 FQNENV. CDR3 DNA sequence: TGTGCCAGCAGCCCACAACACAGGGCTGATCAGCCCCAGCATTTT. Its protein product is CASSPQHRADQPQHF. The entire variable domain, with the rest obtained from reference TRBV16 and TRBJ1-5, is as follows: GEEVAQTPKHLVRGEGQKAKLYCAPIKGHSYVFWYQQVLKNEFKFLISFQNENVFDETGMPKERFSAKCLPNSPCSLEIQATKLEDSAVYFCASSPQHRADQPQHFGDGTRLSIL.